The subject of this entry is one TCR beta chain. Its cognate antigen is unknown. This CDR3 has 15 residues. Germline V gene sequence: CDR1 SGDLS, CDR2 YYNGEE. Trimming removed 0 bases at V and 1 base at J, with 11 bases between. Sequencing of TCR beta was undertaken in CD8+ and CD4+ T cells derived from blood. A quantity of 0.5 to 1 ug RNA underwent reverse transcription using random hexamers. A multiplex approach, immunoSEQ multiplex PCR, amplified TCR beta CDR3 across 54 Vbeta and 13 Jbeta. Using its own MiXCR run on the immunoSEQ multiplex PCR reads, TCRdb lists one record per CDR3 protein. The repertoire holds under 200,000 distinct CDR3 sequences, with about 91% as singletons. The data belong to a study of CD8 T cells in Susac syndrome. Study-wide points: The study conceded that its TCR sequencing and HLA analysis involved relatively few individuals.

The chain combines TRBV9 with TRBJ2-7; D ambiguous. This clonotype was obtained from a human donor with Susac syndrome. The material sequenced was CD4+ T cells from PBMCs. The DNA for the CDR3 is TGTGCCAGCAGCGTAGAGGATGCGCCTTCCTACGAGCAGTACTTC. It codes for CASSVEDAPSYEQYF.